This is a list of T cell receptor beta chains from one sample in a study of CD8 T cells in Susac syndrome. MiXCR was run by TCRdb on the immunoSEQ multiplex PCR reads, yielding one entry per CDR3 protein. The sample yields around 45,000 distinct CDR3 sequences, roughly 93% seen once. Sample: CD8+ T cells from PBMCs. The receptors were gathered from a human donor in good health. CDR3s include the opening cysteine and the closing phenylalanine or tryptophan. The order of the fields is V gene, CDR3 protein.

>TRBV5-1
CASSRTSGSTDTQYF
>TRBV18
CASSPGLAGVDTGELFF
>TRBV13
CASSPPGQGYEQYF
>TRBV5-1
CASSLGGADGELFF
>TRBV5-1
CASSLGPRAGGAYEQYF
>TRBV29-1
CSVGTGVYEQYF
>TRBV11-2
CASSLVLAGTYEQYF
>TRBV7-6
CASSRFSGAGEKTQYF
>TRBV20-1
CSARSNPIVFTGELFF
>TRBV4-1
CASSRGFLAGDSYEQYF
>TRBV7-9
CASSLATAEAFF
>TRBV11-2
CASSFGQGGGNEQFF
>TRBV19
CASIDGRGGIAGDEQFF
>TRBV28
CASTRDRPVTKQYF
>TRBV9
CASSVGGGGAIPNYGYTF
>TRBV27
CASSWVNTGELFF
>TRBV4-1
CASSQGRGGYNEQFF
>TRBV12-3/TRBV12-4
CATGTSLSDTQYF
>TRBV15
CATSRTPSTNEKLFF
>TRBV29-1
CSVGQLNTEAFF
>TRBV9
CASNPNTGELFF
>TRBV20-1
CSASGRAGKNIQYF
>TRBV28
CASSLLTTGAGGNEQFF
>TRBV2
CASSPGLAGLGADTQYF
>TRBV5-1
CASSWDNSQETQYF
>TRBV7-2
CASSYGAEPYNEQFF
>TRBV3-1
CASSQAALAGDTQYF
>TRBV24-1
CATSDWASGTNEQFF
>TRBV12-3/TRBV12-4
CASSLGSGLIDGELFF
>TRBV13
CASSSTSGLTGELFF
>TRBV23-1
CACSQSYYGYTF
>TRBV5-1
CASSLIGQGRDYEQYF
>TRBV11-2
CASTTGGSGYEQYF
>TRBV28
CASRPTGTYNTYEQYF
>TRBV6-5
CASREILDTEAFF
>TRBV12-3/TRBV12-4
CASSLVPGYEQYF
>TRBV5-6
CASSGLAGSYEQYF
>TRBV29-1
CSVQGWKNSYEQYF
>TRBV4-1
CASSQASGSGETQYF
>TRBV29-1
CSAIPLGAATYEQYF
>TRBV13
CASSQGRIAYNEQFF
>TRBV29-1
CSVEQDFSFSGYTF
>TRBV29-1
CSVERGTGELFF
>TRBV15
CATSDTGAPPHEQYF
>TRBV23-1
CASSQPGTGGDEQFF
>TRBV29-1
CSVEGGLAGFESSYNEQFF
>TRBV12-3/TRBV12-4
CASTRGSGPYEQYF
>TRBV29-1
CSGEVTGELFF
>TRBV11-2
CASSLALAPGNTIYF
>TRBV11-3
CASSNYATDTQYF
>TRBV2
CASGGDSQETQYF
>TRBV6-2/TRBV6-3
CASSYQALGTPFYEQYF
>TRBV7-9
CASTTGNTEAFF
>TRBV7-6
CASSEATGGSYEQYF
>TRBV19
CASSIWSSGPGTQYF
>TRBV27
CASSPDSALAKNIQYF
>TRBV4-2
CASSQGSGEQFF
>TRBV7-9
CASSLGYNEQFF
>TRBV29-1
CSVPSQGKAEAFF